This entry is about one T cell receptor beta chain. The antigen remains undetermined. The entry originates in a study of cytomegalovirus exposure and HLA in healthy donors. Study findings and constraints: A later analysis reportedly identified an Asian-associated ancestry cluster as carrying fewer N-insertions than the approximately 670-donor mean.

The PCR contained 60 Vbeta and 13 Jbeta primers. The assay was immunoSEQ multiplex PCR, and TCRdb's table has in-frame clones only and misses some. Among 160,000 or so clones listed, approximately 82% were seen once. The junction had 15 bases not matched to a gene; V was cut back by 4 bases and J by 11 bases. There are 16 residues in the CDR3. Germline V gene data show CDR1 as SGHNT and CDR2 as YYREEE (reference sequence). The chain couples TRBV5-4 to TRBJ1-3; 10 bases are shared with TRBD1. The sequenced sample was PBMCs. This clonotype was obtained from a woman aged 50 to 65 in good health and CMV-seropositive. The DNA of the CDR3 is TGTGCCAGCAGCCGCAAGGGGGACAGGGGAGCGGACGCCATATATTTT. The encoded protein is CASSRKGDRGADAIYF.